The 19 T cell receptor beta chains listed next were all sequenced from one sample in a study of T cell repertoires in cytomegalovirus infection. These receptors are not linked to any known antigen. TCRdb recomputed calls from the reads with MiXCR, one row per CDR3 protein. Found here are about 920,000 distinct CDR3 sequences, 30% to 40% of them singletons; the top ten hold over 12%. The specimen comprised cultured CD8+ T cells from PBMCs, sampled from culture after CMV antigen stimulation. Receptors originate from a human donor in good health (CMV status not recorded). Some clones in this sample may be carry-over from other donors' samples.

This clonotype came up a few times. The chain's CDR3 is CASSLESPGANVLTF. For the CDR3, the DNA is TGTGCCAGCAGCTTGGAATCGCCGGGGGCCAACGTCCTGACTTTC. This chain joins TRBV5-4 and TRBJ2-6; D not resolved. CDR3 length: 15 amino acids. The ends were cut back, 0 bases at V and 4 bases at J, with 8 bases in the middle. Germline lookup yields CDR1 SGHNT and CDR2 YYREEE (reference sequence).

This clonotype was picked up many times. The chain is built from TRBV6-1 and TRBJ2-3, with 7 positions matching TRBD1. The CDR3 spans 17 residues. The trim removed 3 bases at V and 4 bases at J, leaving 13 bases unmatched. The germline V gene encodes CDR1 MNHNS and CDR2 SASEGT. The CDR3 bases are TGTGCCAGCAGTGACCGGGACAGCCGGACCTCTGCAGATACGCAGTATTTT. Protein sequence: CASSDRDSRTSADTQYF.

In its sample, this clonotype was seen a few times. This rearrangement joins TRBV20-1 to TRBJ2-3; D possibly corresponds to TRBD2 (7 bases). V was trimmed by 3 bases and J by 7 bases, leaving 14 bases between them. Germline CDR1 DFQATT, CDR2 SNEGSKA (reference sequence). The CDR3 runs 13 residues. CDR3 sequence (DNA): TGCAGTGCTAGGAGGGGGGGACAAAATACGCAGTATTTT. Residues: CSARRGGQNTQYF.

With regard to this clonotype: The junction shows a germline mismatch at one end, possibly a read error. The rearrangement links TRBV6-1 to TRBJ2-1; 10 nucleotides agree with TRBD2. Germline V gene lookup returns CDR1 MNHNS and CDR2 SASEGT. The CDR3 totals 15 residues. This chain's CDR3 is CASNEAGGWYNEQFF. For the CDR3, the DNA is TGTGCCAGCAATGAAGCGGGGGGGTGGTACAATGAGCAGTTCTTC.

The rearrangement joins TRBV25-1 to TRBJ1-1, with 7 bases lining up with TRBD1. The length of the CDR3 is 15 residues. V lost 1 base to trimming and J lost 1 base; unmatched junction nucleotides: 3. Germline loops: CDR1 MGHDK, CDR2 SYGVNS. CDR3 protein: CASSESGTENTEAFF. The CDR3, as DNA: TGTGCCAGCAGTGAATCCGGGACAGAGAACACTGAAGCTTTCTTT.

This clonotype was seen many times. This chain uses TRBV7-8 with TRBJ1-1, with TRBD1 identical over 7 bases. This CDR3 is 14 amino acids long. Germline assignment: CDR1 SGHVS and CDR2 FQNEAQ. The trim removed 5 bases at V and 4 bases at J, leaving 7 bases unmatched. The CDR3 loop reads CASSTTGVITEAFF. DNA of the CDR3: TGTGCCAGCAGCACCACAGGGGTTATCACTGAAGCTTTCTTT.

V and J are TRBV5-6 and TRBJ1-2, with 9 nucleotides matching TRBD1. The CDR3 has 14 amino acids. With V trimmed by 4 bases and J by 6 bases, 7 bases remained unmatched. Germline V gene lookup returns CDR1 SGHDT and CDR2 YYEEEE. The CDR3 here is CASSPGTGSHGYTF. The CDR3 DNA reads as TGTGCCAGCAGCCCTGGGACAGGGAGTCATGGCTACACCTTC.

This chain joins TRBV6-5 and TRBJ2-7, with D maybe TRBD1 (6 bases). Germline values: CDR1 MNHEY, CDR2 SVGAGI. Trimming shortened V by 6 bases and J by 3 bases, and 15 bases separated the two germline ends. The length of the CDR3 is 14 residues. The CDR3 is CASRPYSGHYEQYV. Here the CDR3 DNA reads TGTGCCAGCAGACCTTACTCGGGACACTACGAGCAGTACGTC.

This clonotype occurred a few times. The chain recombines TRBV27 with TRBJ2-6, with D hard to call. Germline CDR1 and CDR2: MNHEY and SMNVEV (reference sequence). The V end was cut by 4 bases, the J end by 2 bases, with 9 bases between. This CDR3 region has 15 residues. The DNA for the CDR3 is TGTGCCAGCAGTTCTCCTAGTACTGGGGCCAACGTCCTGACTTTC. It specifies CASSSPSTGANVLTF.

This clonotype occurred a few times. CDR3 coding DNA: TGTGCCAGCAGTGAAGAGGGGGTTCAGCCCCAGCATTTT. It yields the protein CASSEEGVQPQHF. The chain employs TRBV2 and TRBJ1-5; possible D gene TRBD1, 6 bases. In germline, CDR1 is SNHLY, CDR2 FYNNEI. This CDR3 contains 13 residues. Trimming cost V 1 base and J 6 bases, with 7 bases left between them. The full variable domain, its missing parts supplied by reference TRBV2 and TRBJ1-5, is EPEVTQTPSHQVTQMGQEVILRCVPISNHLYFYWYRQILGQKVEFLVSFYNNEISEKSEIFDDQFSVERPDGSNFTLKIRSTKLEDSAMYFCASSEEGVQPQHFGDGTRLSIL.

The gene calls are TRBV27 and TRBJ2-7; 9 bases align to TRBD2. The ends lost 8 bases at V and 10 bases at J; junction bases unmatched: 15. CDR1 is MNHEY, CDR2 SMNVEV, per germline (reference sequence). This CDR3 has 14 residues. For the CDR3, the DNA is TGTGCCAGCCACCCGGGGGATAGCGGGGGCCCCCAGTACTTC. Translated: CASHPGDSGGPQYF.

In its sample, this clonotype was seen many times. CDR3 sequence: CASSYGKEAQYF. Here the CDR3 DNA reads TGTGCCAGCAGTTACGGCAAAGAGGCGCAGTATTTT. This chain links TRBV6-6 with TRBJ2-3, with D unclear. Germline values: CDR1 MNHNY, CDR2 SVGAGI (reference sequence). V shed 2 bases and J shed 10 bases, with 10 bases lying between them. CDR3 length: 12 amino acids.

Ten or more counts support this clonotype. The chain combines TRBV7-8 with TRBJ1-1, with 7 bases fitting TRBD1. The CDR3 length is 15 residues. Per germline, CDR1 SGHVS and CDR2 FQNEAQ. With V trimmed by 8 bases and J by 1 base, 10 bases remained unmatched. The CDR3 reads CASGNRGGPNTEAFF. The DNA of the CDR3 is TGTGCCAGCGGAAACAGGGGAGGGCCGAACACTGAAGCTTTCTTT.

This clonotype came up a few times. J is TRBJ1-5 and V is TRBV24-1, with a possible D match to TRBD1 (5 bases). Trimming shortened V by 4 bases and J by 6 bases, and 9 bases separated the two germline ends. The germline gives CDR1 KGHDR, CDR2 SFDVKD. The CDR3 consists of 13 residues. This CDR3 reads CATSDHRSQPQHF. The CDR3 bases are TGTGCCACCAGTGACCACAGGAGTCAGCCCCAGCATTTT.

In this sample, this clonotype turned up many times. This chain joins TRBV7-2 and TRBJ1-1, with D possibly TRBD1 on 5 matching bases. Germline V gene lookup returns CDR1 SGHTA and CDR2 FQGNSA. The V and J ends lost 2 bases and 6 bases respectively, with 19 bases between them. This CDR3 has 16 amino acids. The CDR3 DNA is TGTGCCAGCAGCTTATTGGAAGTGCAGGGTACCCCTGAAGCTTTCTTT. This codes for CASSLLEVQGTPEAFF.

This chain connects TRBV7-2 to TRBJ1-6; D gene ambiguous. The V gene's germline CDR1 is SGHTA and CDR2 FQGNSA. The V end was cut by 4 bases, the J end by 7 bases, with 17 bases between. CDR3 length: 16 amino acids. The CDR3: CASSYTTLSLNSPLHF. The CDR3 coding sequence is TGTGCCAGCAGCTACACTACACTGTCGTTGAATTCACCCCTCCACTTT.

This chain joins TRBV27 and TRBJ2-5, with D possibly being TRBD2 (5 bases). The CDR3 runs 14 residues. Germline CDR1 reads MNHEY; CDR2 reads SMNVEV (reference sequence). The V end lost 5 bases, the J end lost 6 bases, and 16 bases lay between the germline ends. CDR3 DNA: TGTGCCAGCAGTGGCGGGTCCGCCGGAAAGACCCAGTACTTC. Residues: CASSGGSAGKTQYF.

J is TRBJ2-1 and V is TRBV27; 8 bases match TRBD1. The CDR3 contains 14 residues. CDR1 and CDR2 from the germline V gene are MNHEY and SMNVEV (reference sequence). Trimming cost V 3 bases and J 9 bases; bases outside gene matches: 7. The chain's CDR3 is CASSFSQGAIEQFF. The CDR3 region has the DNA TGTGCCAGCAGTTTCTCGCAGGGGGCTATTGAGCAGTTCTTC.

The rearrangement joins TRBV28 to TRBJ1-6, with 7 bases aligning to TRBD1. V lost 2 bases, J lost 5 bases, and 6 bases stayed unmatched. The CDR3 is made up of 16 amino acids. Germline lookup yields CDR1 MDHEN and CDR2 SYDVKM. This CDR3 reads CASSLHRTGNNSPLHF. For the CDR3, the DNA is TGTGCCAGCAGTTTACACCGGACAGGAAATAATTCACCCCTCCACTTT.